One T cell receptor beta chain is described in this entry. Antigen specificity is unknown. This sample is drawn from a study of cytomegalovirus exposure and HLA in healthy donors. Across the whole study: Drawn from HLA-typed donors, about 85 million unique TCRs were held in an early data release. Findings and limits, study-wide: An observed cluster of highly shared sequence variants was recorded as a likely sequencing artifact.

PCR involved 60 Vbeta and 13 Jbeta primers. In the study's own analysis: Later, some 79 million unique TCR beta chains were counted in an analysis, and about 10 million of them were shared. The table came from immunoSEQ multiplex PCR; TCRdb's copy has only in-frame clones and leaves some out. The DNA was the basis for D and trimming; V, J and clone size are from that table. The sample lists around 140,000 clones; 79% were seen once. The sequencing input was PBMCs. The clonotype originates from a male donor in good health and CMV-seronegative.

CDR3 bases: TGCGCCAGCAGCCAAGGATCCGGGACTCCCTACAATGAGCAGTTCTTC. Amino acids: CASSQGSGTPYNEQFF. The chain carries TRBV4-1 and TRBJ2-1; perhaps TRBD2 as D (6 bases). The CDR3 spans 16 residues. Germline-derived CDR1 and CDR2 are MGHRA and YSYEKL. With 1 base removed from V and 2 bases from J, the gap between germline ends came to 12 bases.